A single sample gave rise to the 15 T cell receptor beta chains below, sequenced in a study of blood T cell repertoires in COVID-19. Here immunoSEQ multiplex PCR was the method, and the copy in TCRdb shows in-frame clones only, minus some. This table holds 250,000 to 350,000 clones, 88% found once. Sequenced sample: peripheral blood. The receptors were sampled from a man between 18 and 35 years old with active or convalescent COVID-19.

The chain carries TRBV5-4 and TRBJ2-2; the match to TRBD2 covers 15 bases. In germline, CDR1 is SGHNT, CDR2 YYREEE (reference sequence). With 3 bases clipped from V and 5 bases from J, the junction kept 5 bases outside the gene matches. CDR3 length equals 17 residues. The CDR3 nucleotides are TGTGCCAGCAGCTGGACTAGCGGGGGGGCCCGGACCGGGGAGCTGTTTTTT. Its protein is CASSWTSGGARTGELFF. The whole variable domain, remainder taken from reference TRBV5-4 and TRBJ2-2, is ETGVTQSPTHLIKTRGQQVTLRCSSQSGHNTVSWYQQALGQGPQFIFQYYREEENGRGNFPPRFSGLQFPNYSSELNVNALELDDSALYLCASSWTSGGARTGELFFGEGSRLTVL.

The chain recombines TRBV19 with TRBJ2-1; maybe TRBD1 (7 bases). The germline gives CDR1 LNHDA, CDR2 SQIVND (reference sequence). Trimming took off 5 bases at V and 6 bases at J, with 17 bases between the two ends. The CDR3 consists of 15 residues. CDR3 sequence reads: CASSWAGGGGNEQFF. The CDR3 nucleotides read TGTGCCAGTAGTTGGGCAGGGGGAGGAGGCAATGAGCAGTTCTTC. Variable domain in full (rest from reference TRBV19 and TRBJ2-1): DGGITQSPKYLFRKEGQNVTLSCEQNLNHDAMYWYRQDPGQGLRLIYYSQIVNDFQKGDIAEGYSVSREKKESFPLTVTSAQKNPTAFYLCASSWAGGGGNEQFFGPGTRLTVL.

V is TRBV5-1 and J is TRBJ1-3; 7 bases align to TRBD1. After removal of 6 bases from V and 7 bases from J, the junction contained 13 bases not matched to a gene. CDR1 and CDR2 from the germline V gene are SGHRS and YFSETQ. This CDR3 is built from 15 residues. Here the CDR3 DNA reads TGCGCCAGCAAAACAGGGGCCGGGTTCCTTAACACCATATATTTT. Translated, it gives CASKTGAGFLNTIYF. Full variable domain (rest looked up from reference TRBV5-1 and TRBJ1-3): KAGVTQTPRYLIKTRGQQVTLSCSPISGHRSVSWYQQTPGQGLQFLFEYFSETQRNKGNFPGRFSGRQFSNSRSEMNVSTLELGDSALYLCASKTGAGFLNTIYFGEGSWLTVV.

This clone was counted a single time. The V and J genes are TRBV3-1 (or the pseudogene TRBV3-2) and TRBJ1-2; the match to TRBD1 covers 8 bases. The trim removed 0 bases at V and 6 bases at J, leaving 3 bases unmatched. The germline CDR1 and CDR2 sequences are LGHDT and YNNKEL (reference sequence). The CDR3 covers 14 residues. The CDR3 reads CASSQDPGGHGYTF. DNA for the CDR3: TGTGCCAGCAGCCAAGACCCAGGGGGCCATGGCTACACCTTC.

This clone has only one observation. The chain combines TRBV7-2 with TRBJ2-5; D unclear. Trimming removed 0 bases from V and 4 bases from J, with 6 bases in between. Germline V CDR1 and CDR2: SGHTA, FQGNSA. CDR3 length: 13 residues. The CDR3: CASSLAARETQYF. CDR3 in DNA: TGTGCCAGCAGCTTAGCTGCCAGAGAGACCCAGTACTTC. Using reference TRBV7-2 and TRBJ2-5 for the parts outside the CDR3, the full variable domain is GAGVSQSPSNKVTEKGKDVELRCDPISGHTALYWYRQSLGQGLEFLIYFQGNSAPDKSGLPSDRFSAERTGGSVSTLTIQRTQQEDSAVYLCASSLAARETQYFGPGTRLLVL.

The chain recombines TRBV10-3 with TRBJ1-5; D is possibly TRBD1 (6 bases). The CDR3 spans 13 residues. Germline CDR1 reads ENHRY; CDR2 reads SYGVKD. Trimming took 0 bases from V and 7 from J, leaving 7 bases between them. The DNA of the CDR3 is TGTGCCATCAGTGAGTCAGGACAGCAGCCCCAGCATTTT. This encodes CAISESGQQPQHF.

The V call is TRBV2, the J call TRBJ1-1; 7 bases are shared with TRBD1. Germline CDR1 reads SNHLY; CDR2 reads FYNNEI. This CDR3 has 14 amino acids. V lost 7 bases to trimming and J lost 1 base; unmatched junction nucleotides: 6. CDR3 coding DNA: TGTGCCAGCACCCAGGACAGGACGAACACTGAAGCTTTCTTT. Its translation is CASTQDRTNTEAFF. The variable domain in full, with the rest retrieved from reference TRBV2 and TRBJ1-1, is EPEVTQTPSHQVTQMGQEVILRCVPISNHLYFYWYRQILGQKVEFLVSFYNNEISEKSEIFDDQFSVERPDGSNFTLKIRSTKLEDSAMYFCASTQDRTNTEAFFGQGTRLTVV.

This chain joins TRBV3-1 (or the pseudogene TRBV3-2) and TRBJ1-4, with 7 bases aligning to TRBD1. CDR1 is LGHDT and CDR2 is YNNKEL in the germline V gene (reference sequence). After removal of 6 bases from V and 8 bases from J, the junction contained 9 bases not matched to a gene. There are 14 residues in the CDR3. In nucleotides, the CDR3 is TGTGCCAGCAGTCAAAGGAACAGGGGAGAAAAACTGTTTTTT. It codes for CASSQRNRGEKLFF.

The J gene is TRBJ2-3, the V gene TRBV5-1; 16 bases match TRBD2. Germline V gene sequence: CDR1 SGHRS, CDR2 YFSETQ. J gave up 5 bases and V 4 bases, and 7 bases lay outside the gene matches. This CDR3 spans 17 amino acids. In DNA, the CDR3 is TGCGCCAGCAGCGCCGGGACTAGCGGGGGGGCCGTAGATACGCAGTATTTT. Translation: CASSAGTSGGAVDTQYF.

The chain carries TRBV19 and TRBJ2-1, with D perhaps TRBD2 (5 bases). Trimming cost V 8 bases and J 2 bases, with 13 bases left between them. CDR1 and CDR2 from the germline V gene are LNHDA and SQIVND (reference sequence). This CDR3 region has 14 residues. The CDR3 protein is CASCNEGPYNEQFF. The CDR3, as DNA: TGTGCCAGTTGCAACGAGGGTCCCTACAATGAGCAGTTCTTC.

The V call is TRBV7-9, the J call TRBJ1-2, with TRBD1 identical over 7 bases. V dropped 0 bases and J dropped 4; count of bases not matched to a gene: 5. The CDR3 is 15 amino acids. CDR1 and CDR2 from the germline V gene are SEHNR and FQNEAQ (reference sequence). The CDR3 region is CASSLAGGGGYGYTF. The CDR3 DNA sequence: TGTGCCAGCAGCTTAGCAGGAGGGGGCGGCTATGGCTACACCTTC.

V usage is TRBV7-6 and J usage is TRBJ2-2, with TRBD1 matching over 7 bases. V dropped 1 base and J dropped 4; count of bases not matched to a gene: 3. Looked up from germline, CDR1 is SGHVS and CDR2 is FNYEAQ. CDR3 length: 15 residues. The CDR3 protein is CASSLGTGATGELFF. DNA of the CDR3: TGTGCCAGCAGCTTAGGCACAGGGGCCACCGGGGAGCTGTTTTTT.

The chain combines TRBV21-1 with TRBJ2-2; the D call in the table, TRBD1, was not verified against the DNA. TRBV21-1 is a listed pseudogene. The CDR3 spans 18 residues. The CDR3, as DNA: TGTGCCAGCAGCAAAGTGAGGCGTACTACAGGGGACACCGGGGAGCTGTTTTTT. Translating gives CASSKVRRTTGDTGELFF.

Regarding this clone: This specimen includes other DNA sequences encoding the same CDR3. This chain links TRBV9 with TRBJ1-2, with no clear D. CDR3 length equals 13 residues. The germline V gene encodes CDR1 SGDLS and CDR2 YYNGEE. Trimming stripped 0 bases from V and 3 bases from J, with 6 bases between. CDR3 loop: CASSVGTDYGYTF. CDR3 sequence (DNA): TGTGCCAGCAGCGTAGGAACAGACTATGGCTACACCTTC.

The chain carries TRBV5-8 and TRBJ1-5, with TRBD1 as a possible D gene (6 bases). The CDR3 sequence is 14 residues long. The germline V and J ends were trimmed by 2 bases and 10 bases, with 16 bases remaining between them. The germline V gene encodes CDR1 SGHTS and CDR2 YDEGEE. CDR3 DNA sequence: TGTGCCAGCAGCTTTACAGGGACCACCCAACCCCAGCATTTT. It encodes CASSFTGTTQPQHF. The whole variable domain, remainder taken from reference TRBV5-8 and TRBJ1-5, is EAGVTQSPTHLIKTRGQQATLRCSPISGHTSVYWYQQALGLGLQFLLWYDEGEERNRGNFPPRFSGRQFPNYSSELNVNALELEDSALYLCASSFTGTTQPQHFGDGTRLSIL.